A single sample gave rise to the 30 T cell receptor beta chains below, sequenced in a study of blood T cell repertoires in COVID-19. TCRdb keeps only in-frame clones here, not all; method: immunoSEQ multiplex PCR. This repertoire shows approximately 200,000 clones, more than 60% found once; its top ten account for about an eighth. The sequenced sample consisted of peripheral blood. Source of these receptors: a woman aged 45-65 years with acute or convalescent COVID-19.

This clone was counted between two and nine times. This chain uses TRBV28 with TRBJ2-5; D gene ambiguous. Per the germline V gene, CDR1 is MDHEN and CDR2 is SYDVKM. This CDR3 region has 12 residues. Trimming shortened V by 5 bases and J by 7 bases, and 11 bases separated the two germline ends. CDR3 amino acids: CASSPNTGTQYF. The CDR3 nucleotides read TGTGCCAGCAGTCCGAACACGGGGACCCAGTACTTC. The full variable domain, with the rest looked up from reference TRBV28 and TRBJ2-5, is DVKVTQSSRYLVKRTGEKVFLECVQDMDHENMFWYRQDPGLGLRLIYFSYDVKMKEKGDIPEGYSVSREKKERFSLILESASTNQTSMYLCASSPNTGTQYFGPGTRLLVL.

This rearrangement joins TRBV5-8 to TRBJ1-1; D is perhaps TRBD1 (5 bases). Germline V lookup: CDR1 SGHTS, CDR2 YDEGEE. V lost 3 bases and J lost 5, with 26 bases in between. The CDR3 length is 18 residues. The CDR3 DNA follows: TGTGCCAGCAGCTCGAAGGGGCCAGGCATTTATGGGAGGACTGAAGCTTTCTTT. Its protein product is CASSSKGPGIYGRTEAFF. Full variable domain (missing parts from reference TRBV5-8 and TRBJ1-1): EAGVTQSPTHLIKTRGQQATLRCSPISGHTSVYWYQQALGLGLQFLLWYDEGEERNRGNFPPRFSGRQFPNYSSELNVNALELEDSALYLCASSSKGPGIYGRTEAFFGQGTRLTVV.

This rearrangement joins TRBV14 to TRBJ1-2; D remains ambiguous. The CDR3 runs 15 residues. The germline V and J ends were trimmed by 0 bases and 6 bases, with 14 bases remaining between them. CDR1 and CDR2 (germline): SGHDN, FVKESK. The CDR3 loop is CASSQENPPPDGYTF. The CDR3 coding sequence is TGTGCCAGCAGCCAAGAGAACCCACCGCCAGATGGCTACACCTTC.

The CDR3: CASSGSRRVNYGYTF. The CDR3 DNA sequence: TGTGCCAGCAGCGGCAGTCGGCGGGTGAACTATGGCTACACCTTC. The chain carries TRBV7-2 and TRBJ1-2; D call uncertain. The CDR3 totals 15 residues. The ends were cut back, 5 bases at V and 2 bases at J, with 15 bases in the middle. The germline V gene encodes CDR1 SGHTA and CDR2 FQGNSA.

The chain carries TRBV7-9 and TRBJ2-5, with D tentatively TRBD2 (5 bases). The CDR3 loop spans 13 amino acids. With 5 bases removed from V and 4 bases from J, the gap between germline ends came to 11 bases. Germline V lookup: CDR1 SEHNR, CDR2 FQNEAQ (reference sequence). DNA of the CDR3: TGTGCCAGCAGCCCCATTAGCGCAGAGACCCAGTACTTC. Its translation is CASSPISAETQYF.

J is TRBJ1-3 and V is TRBV6-6; 7 nucleotides match TRBD1. The CDR3 consists of 14 residues. V lost 5 bases and J lost 4; bases outside the gene matches: 5. The germline V gene has CDR1 MNHNY and CDR2 SVGAGI (reference sequence). The CDR3 spells CASSASGGGNTIYF. Written as DNA, the CDR3 is TGTGCCAGCAGTGCATCAGGGGGGGGAAACACCATATATTTT.

The chain links TRBV3-1 (or the pseudogene TRBV3-2) to TRBJ1-1; D is undetermined. Trimming left V 0 bases short and J 3 bases short, with 14 bases between. The CDR3 has 16 amino acids. Germline CDR1 and CDR2: LGHDT and YNNKEL (reference sequence). The CDR3 region is CASSQDADSMDTEAFF. In nucleotides, the CDR3 is TGTGCCAGCAGCCAAGATGCGGACTCTATGGACACTGAAGCTTTCTTT.

This rearrangement joins TRBV12-3 or TRBV12-4 to TRBJ1-2; no clear D. CDR3 length: 12 amino acids. Between the trimmed V and J ends, which lost 5 bases and 7 bases, there was a span of 11 bases. The CDR3: CASSRLQSGYTF. The CDR3 DNA follows: TGTGCCAGCAGTAGACTCCAGAGTGGCTACACCTTC.

This clone has just a few counts. CDR3 sequence (DNA): TGTGCCAGCAGTGCGCGAAGGCAGGGGACCTACGAGCAGTACTTC. It is translated as CASSARRQGTYEQYF. This chain joins TRBV2 and TRBJ2-7; a weak D match, TRBD1 (6 bases). V was clipped by 4 bases and J by 2 bases, with 15 bases between them. The CDR3 sequence is 15 residues long. Germline V gene sequence: CDR1 SNHLY, CDR2 FYNNEI. Using reference TRBV2 and TRBJ2-7 for the parts outside the CDR3, the full variable domain is EPEVTQTPSHQVTQMGQEVILRCVPISNHLYFYWYRQILGQKVEFLVSFYNNEISEKSEIFDDQFSVERPDGSNFTLKIRSTKLEDSAMYFCASSARRQGTYEQYFGPGTRLTVT.

The count of this clone is one. This chain joins TRBV19 and TRBJ1-5; TRBD1 is a possible D gene (5 bases). CDR1 is LNHDA, CDR2 SQIVND, per germline (reference sequence). The CDR3 spans 13 residues. V was clipped by 2 bases and J by 4 bases, with 6 bases between them. Here the CDR3 DNA reads TGTGCCAGTAGTATAAAGGGGAATCAGCCCCAGCATTTT. Amino acids: CASSIKGNQPQHF.

The chain recombines TRBV3-1 (or the pseudogene TRBV3-2) with TRBJ2-5; 7 bases line up with TRBD2. Trimming took 1 base from V and 14 from J; bases not matched to a gene: 10. There are 13 residues in the CDR3. CDR1 LGHDT and CDR2 YNNKEL come from the germline V gene (reference sequence). The CDR3 is CASSQGRAGRRYF. CDR3 coding DNA: TGTGCCAGCAGCCAAGGGCGCGCCGGGAGGCGATACTTC.

The rearrangement links TRBV7-8 to TRBJ1-5; weak D call: TRBD1 (6 bases). The CDR3 covers 16 residues. V lost 0 bases, J lost 3 bases, and 12 bases lay in between. CDR1 is SGHVS, CDR2 FQNEAQ, per germline. As DNA, the CDR3 is TGTGCCAGCAGCTTAGCACAGGGATGGGACAATCAGCCCCAGCATTTT. Amino acid sequence: CASSLAQGWDNQPQHF.

The genes are TRBV30 and TRBJ2-3; D might be TRBD1 (5 bases). The V end lost 2 bases, the J end lost 2 bases, and 8 bases lay between the germline ends. The CDR3 runs 13 residues. CDR1 and CDR2 from the germline V gene are GTSNPN and SVGIG (reference sequence). In nucleotides, the CDR3 is TGTGCCTGGAGTCTGACAGTCACAGATACGCAGTATTTT. Translated, it gives CAWSLTVTDTQYF.

This clone has only one observation. The chain employs TRBV6-2 or TRBV6-3 and TRBJ2-1; D is unclear. The V gene's germline CDR1 is MNHEY and CDR2 SVGEGT. The length of the CDR3 is 17 residues. Trimming cost V 0 bases and J 3 bases, with 15 bases left between them. The CDR3 reads CASSYSRLDFGYNEQFF. In DNA, the CDR3 is TGTGCCAGCAGTTACTCTCGGCTAGACTTCGGCTACAATGAGCAGTTCTTC.

The J gene is TRBJ2-7, the V gene TRBV11-2; no firm D call. V was pared by 1 base and J by 3 bases, with 4 bases between. Germline V gives CDR1 SGHAT, CDR2 FQNNGV. The CDR3 loop spans 12 amino acids. CDR3 DNA sequence: TGTGCCAGCAGCTTAGTTCGCTACGAGCAGTACTTC. It encodes CASSLVRYEQYF. Full variable domain (missing parts from reference TRBV11-2 and TRBJ2-7): EAGVAQSPRYKIIEKRQSVAFWCNPISGHATLYWYQQILGQGPKLLIQFQNNGVVDDSQLPKDRFSAERLKGVDSTLKIQPAKLEDSAVYLCASSLVRYEQYFGPGTRLTVT.

CDR3 nucleotide sequence: TGTGCCACGGGGACTAGCGGGAGGTTTTCCTACGAGCAGTACTTC. It translates to CATGTSGRFSYEQYF. This chain joins TRBV6-6 and TRBJ2-7; TRBD2 matches at 15 bases. Germline-derived CDR1 and CDR2 are MNHNY and SVGAGI (reference sequence). The CDR3 extends over 15 amino acids. J lost 1 base, V lost 10 bases, and 5 bases had no gene match.

The rearrangement links TRBV7-2 to TRBJ1-4; no clear D. The V end lost 1 base, the J end lost 8 bases, and 11 bases lay between the germline ends. This CDR3 has 14 amino acids. Germline V gene sequence: CDR1 SGHTA, CDR2 FQGNSA. The CDR3 loop is CASSLGQAGEKLFF. DNA of the CDR3: TGTGCCAGCAGCTTAGGGCAGGCTGGGGAAAAACTGTTTTTT.

This chain links TRBV28 with TRBJ1-1, with D possibly TRBD1 on 6 matching bases. Between the trimmed V and J ends, which lost 6 bases and 5 bases, there was a span of 13 bases. Germline assignment: CDR1 MDHEN and CDR2 SYDVKM. The CDR3 covers 13 residues. The CDR3 DNA is TGTGCCAGCAGCATCCGACAGGTTACTGAAGCTTTCTTT. Its protein is CASSIRQVTEAFF.

The table lists this clone with a count of one. This chain connects TRBV30 to TRBJ1-2; D unresolved. Trimming took off 0 bases at V and 2 bases at J, with 10 bases between the two ends. This CDR3 comprises 14 residues. The V gene's germline CDR1 is GTSNPN and CDR2 SVGIG (reference sequence). This CDR3 is CAWSVLQENYGYTF. The CDR3 DNA follows: TGTGCCTGGAGTGTACTCCAGGAAAACTATGGCTACACCTTC.

The chain uses TRBV7-8 and TRBJ2-7; D is ambiguous. V shed 5 bases and J shed 9 bases, with 17 bases lying between them. CDR1 and CDR2 from the germline V gene are SGHVS and FQNEAQ. The CDR3 covers 13 residues. The CDR3 DNA follows: TGTGCCAGCAGCCGGACGGGTCCCTTGGGGCAGTACTTC. The encoded protein is CASSRTGPLGQYF. The entire variable domain, with the rest obtained from reference TRBV7-8 and TRBJ2-7, is as follows: GAGVSQSPRYKVAKRGQDVALRCDPISGHVSLFWYQQALGQGPEFLTYFQNEAQLDKSGLPSDRFFAERPEGSVSTLKIQRTQQEDSAVYLCASSRTGPLGQYFGPGTRLTVT.

V is TRBV9 and J is TRBJ1-6, with 8 bases that match TRBD1. The CDR3 is 16 residues long. V gave up 0 bases and J gave up 7 bases; unmatched junction bases: 6. Germline loops: CDR1 SGDLS, CDR2 YYNGEE. CDR3 sequence: CASSVDTGGRNSPLHF. In nucleotides, the CDR3 is TGTGCCAGCAGCGTAGATACAGGGGGAAGGAATTCACCCCTCCACTTT. The full variable domain, its missing parts supplied by reference TRBV9 and TRBJ1-6, is DSGVTQTPKHLITATGQRVTLRCSPRSGDLSVYWYQQSLDQGLQFLIQYYNGEERAKGNILERFSAQQFPDLHSELNLSSLELGDSALYFCASSVDTGGRNSPLHFGNGTRLTVT.

The rearrangement links TRBV11-2 to TRBJ1-3; weak D call: TRBD1 (5 bases). V was pared by 5 bases and J by 8 bases, with 22 bases between. The germline V gene encodes CDR1 SGHAT and CDR2 FQNNGV. There are 16 residues in the CDR3. CDR3 in DNA: TGTGCCAGCAGCCTCATCCCTCGCCCGGGGGGAGACACCATATATTTT. Its protein is CASSLIPRPGGDTIYF.

The chain carries TRBV14 and TRBJ2-7; TRBD1 is a possible D gene (5 bases). The germline gives CDR1 SGHDN, CDR2 FVKESK. The ends were cut back, 2 bases at V and 0 bases at J, with 14 bases in the middle. This CDR3 has 16 residues. The CDR3 is CASSQRSGFSSYEQYF. CDR3 nucleotide sequence: TGTGCCAGCAGCCAACGTTCAGGGTTCAGCTCCTACGAGCAGTACTTC. Together with reference TRBV14 and TRBJ2-7, the CDR3 gives the full variable domain: EAGVTQFPSHSVIEKGQTVTLRCDPISGHDNLYWYRRVMGKEIKFLLHFVKESKQDESGMPNNRFLAERTGGTYSTLKVQPAELEDSGVYFCASSQRSGFSSYEQYFGPGTRLTVT.

This chain joins TRBV28 and TRBJ1-5; TRBD1 might be the D (5 bases). The CDR3 is 17 residues long. CDR1 is MDHEN and CDR2 is SYDVKM in the germline V gene. The V gene lost 2 bases and the J gene lost 0 bases, with 14 bases spanning the gap. The CDR3 DNA follows: TGTGCCAGCAGTTTAGTCCAGGGCTACAATAGCAATCAGCCCCAGCATTTT. Translated: CASSLVQGYNSNQPQHF. Supplemented by reference TRBV28 and TRBJ1-5, the full variable domain reads DVKVTQSSRYLVKRTGEKVFLECVQDMDHENMFWYRQDPGLGLRLIYFSYDVKMKEKGDIPEGYSVSREKKERFSLILESASTNQTSMYLCASSLVQGYNSNQPQHFGDGTRLSIL.

The V call is TRBV24-1, the J call TRBJ1-1; 8 bases line up with TRBD1. CDR1 is KGHDR, CDR2 SFDVKD, per germline. CDR3 length equals 12 residues. The ends lost 4 bases at V and 8 bases at J; junction bases unmatched: 2. CDR3 sequence (DNA): TGTGCCACCAGTGAAAGGACAGGGGAAGCTTTCTTT. Translation gives CATSERTGEAFF.

The chain uses TRBV19 and TRBJ1-1, with D possibly matching TRBD1 (6 bases). CDR1 is LNHDA and CDR2 is SQIVND in the germline V gene (reference sequence). The CDR3 spans 18 residues. V was shortened by 3 bases and J by 5 bases, with 25 bases between the two germline ends. Here the CDR3 reads CASSIGHPAPDRRTEAFF. CDR3 sequence (DNA): TGTGCCAGTAGTATCGGGCATCCGGCACCAGACAGGAGGACTGAAGCTTTCTTT.

Of note for this clone: Sequence at one end of the junction differs from germline and may be a read error. This chain joins TRBV29-1 and TRBJ2-3; TRBD2 matches 7 bases. Germline lookup yields CDR1 SQVTM and CDR2 ANQGSEA. The CDR3 extends over 13 amino acids. The CDR3 protein is CSVLANEVLARDF. DNA for the CDR3: TGCAGCGTCTTAGCCAACGAGGTACTAGCGCGTGATTTT.

The V and J genes are TRBV2 and TRBJ2-1; 10 bases match TRBD2. This CDR3 is built from 15 residues. CDR1 is SNHLY, CDR2 FYNNEI, per germline. Germline trimming cut 6 bases from V and 1 base from J; bases unmatched to any gene: 3. For the CDR3, the DNA is TGTGCCAGCAGACAGCGGGGGGGGTCCTACAATGAGCAGTTCTTC. Protein: CASRQRGGSYNEQFF.

This sequence joins TRBV7-2 and TRBJ2-7; tentative D call: TRBD1 (6 bases). Trimming cost V 1 base and J 2 bases, with 15 bases left between them. CDR3 length: 16 residues. CDR1 SGHTA and CDR2 FQGNSA come from the germline V gene. CDR3 amino acids: CASSLEAATGPYEQYF. For the CDR3, the DNA is TGTGCCAGCAGCTTAGAGGCCGCGACAGGACCCTACGAGCAGTACTTC.

This clone was seen only a few times. It is unclear where the CDR3 begins or ends on the DNA, so no DNA is shown, and the CDR3 is as TCRdb lists it. The chain combines TRBV27 with TRBJ1-6; no DNA check was done on the table's D call, TRBD1. Including both end residues, the CDR3 is 16 amino acids long. Germline CDR1 and CDR2: MNHEY and SMNVEV (reference sequence). Here the CDR3 reads CASSFLAGSGYSPLHF.